A single sample gave rise to the 31 T cell receptor beta chains below, sequenced in a study of T cell responses to AZD1222 COVID-19 vaccine. The repertoire was sequenced with immunoSEQ multiplex PCR; TCRdb's copy has only in-frame clones and lacks some. The sample shows 180,000 or so clones, around 94% of them seen only once. This material consisted of peripheral blood, taken on day 0 of AZD1222 vaccination. These receptors all come from an adult in good health.

This chain uses TRBV27 with TRBJ1-5; the D is unclear. CDR1 MNHEY and CDR2 SMNVEV come from the germline V gene (reference sequence). The V end was cut by 0 bases, the J end by 9 bases, with 6 bases between. There are 12 residues in the CDR3. This CDR3 reads CASSLSLGPQHF. DNA for the CDR3: TGTGCCAGCAGTTTATCGTTGGGGCCCCAGCATTTT.

V gene TRBV5-1 combines with J gene TRBJ1-6; D call uncertain. Trimming stripped 0 bases from V and 8 bases from J, with 18 bases between. The germline gives CDR1 SGHRS, CDR2 YFSETQ. The CDR3 covers 17 residues. In DNA, the CDR3 is TGCGCCAGCAGCTTGGCCCCTTCGTTCGGGGTTGATTCACCCCTCCACTTT. This sequence encodes CASSLAPSFGVDSPLHF.

The chain couples TRBV25-1 to TRBJ2-1; the D gene is possibly TRBD1 (5 bases). There are 14 residues in the CDR3. V lost 1 base, J lost 10 bases, and 14 bases lay in between. Germline assignment: CDR1 MGHDK and CDR2 SYGVNS. The CDR3 coding sequence is TGTGCCAGCAGTGAATCAATTGGGGCGGCAGAGCAGTTCTTC. It yields the protein CASSESIGAAEQFF.

This clone was detected only once. J is TRBJ1-5 and V is TRBV12-3 or TRBV12-4; D gene ambiguous. The V end was cut by 2 bases, the J end by 5 bases, with 7 bases between. The CDR3 sequence is 13 residues long. CDR3 sequence: CASSLTGYQPQHF. Here the CDR3 DNA reads TGTGCCAGCAGTTTAACGGGGTATCAGCCCCAGCATTTT.

The V gene is TRBV19, the J gene TRBJ1-1; no definite D call. CDR3 length: 15 residues. V lost 2 bases and J lost 1, with 11 bases in between. Per germline, CDR1 LNHDA and CDR2 SQIVND (reference sequence). The CDR3 here is CASSIIWQANTEAFF. The CDR3 DNA sequence: TGTGCCAGTAGTATAATATGGCAGGCGAACACTGAAGCTTTCTTT.

The rearrangement joins TRBV5-5 to TRBJ2-5; D remains unclear. Trimming cost V 0 bases and J 2 bases, with 11 bases left between them. CDR1 and CDR2 from the germline V gene are SGHKS and YYEKEE (reference sequence). This CDR3 contains 15 residues. In DNA form, the CDR3 reads TGTGCCAGCAGCTTGGCCCCTACTAATCAAGAGACCCAGTACTTC. This translates into CASSLAPTNQETQYF. Together with reference TRBV5-5 and TRBJ2-5, the CDR3 gives the full variable domain: DAGVTQSPTHLIKTRGQQVTLRCSPISGHKSVSWYQQVLGQGPQFIFQYYEKEERGRGNFPDRFSARQFPNYSSELNVNALLLGDSALYLCASSLAPTNQETQYFGPGTRLLVL.

V is TRBV30 and J is TRBJ1-1, with TRBD1 matching 12 bases. Germline-derived CDR1 and CDR2 are GTSNPN and SVGIG (reference sequence). The CDR3 runs to 15 residues. The V gene end was trimmed by 2 bases and the J gene end by 5 bases; junction bases not matched to a gene: 6. In DNA, the CDR3 is TGTGCCTGGAGTTGGGGACAGGGGGCGATGACTGAAGCTTTCTTT. Its translation: CAWSWGQGAMTEAFF.

The chain joins TRBV20-1 to TRBJ1-2; no definite D call. V lost 5 bases and J 2 bases, leaving 6 bases between the germline ends. The germline V gene encodes CDR1 DFQATT and CDR2 SNEGSKA (reference sequence). The CDR3 has 11 amino acids. The CDR3 region is CSALTNYGYTF. For the CDR3, the DNA is TGCAGTGCTCTCACCAACTATGGCTACACCTTC.

This rearrangement joins TRBV6-5 to TRBJ2-1, with 10 bases identical to TRBD1. Trimming at V came to 5 bases and at J to 7 bases, leaving 8 bases not matched to a gene. This CDR3 contains 15 residues. CDR1 and CDR2 (germline): MNHEY, SVGAGI. The CDR3, as DNA: TGTGCCAGCAGTAGAACCGGGACAGGGGTTAATGAGCAGTTCTTC. Residues: CASSRTGTGVNEQFF.

CDR3 nucleotide sequence: TGTGCCAGCTCCACTGGTGCTGGTAATCAGCCCCAGCATTTT. Protein product: CASSTGAGNQPQHF. The chain recombines TRBV18 with TRBJ1-5; no clear D. Trimming left V 6 bases short and J 4 bases short, with 13 bases between. This CDR3 is 14 amino acids long. Germline CDR1 reads KGHSH; CDR2 reads LQKENI.

The CDR3 reads CASRLSSESSYNEQFF. The DNA for the CDR3 is TGTGCAAGTCGCTTATCTAGCGAAAGCTCCTACAATGAGCAGTTCTTC. The gene calls are TRBV12-2 and TRBJ2-1; the table names TRBD2, a call not compared with the DNA. TRBV12-2 is a documented pseudogene. The CDR3 has 16 amino acids.

The chain joins TRBV7-9 to TRBJ1-1, with 7 bases matching TRBD1. After removal of 5 bases from V and 4 bases from J, the junction contained 10 bases not matched to a gene. Germline CDR1 is SEHNR and CDR2 is FQNEAQ (reference sequence). There are 15 residues in the CDR3. CDR3 DNA: TGTGCCAGCAGCCCTATGACAGGGAGGAGCACTGAAGCTTTCTTT. Translated, it gives CASSPMTGRSTEAFF.

The rearrangement joins TRBV10-1 to TRBJ2-7; no reliable D call. The germline V and J ends were trimmed by 0 bases and 2 bases, with 8 bases remaining between them. Germline CDR1 reads WNHNN; CDR2 reads SYGVQD (reference sequence). CDR3 size: 14 residues. The CDR3 nucleotides are TGCGCCAGCAGTGAGTCAGGCCAGACCTACGAGCAGTACTTC. It codes for CASSESGQTYEQYF.

The rearrangement joins TRBV5-1 to TRBJ2-2; TRBD1 aligns across 7 bases. The V gene end was trimmed by 4 bases and the J gene end by 6 bases; junction bases not matched to a gene: 9. This CDR3 is built from 15 residues. Germline loops: CDR1 SGHRS, CDR2 YFSETQ. CDR3 region: CASSPELQGAGELFF. The CDR3 nucleotides are TGCGCCAGCAGCCCGGAACTTCAGGGGGCCGGGGAGCTGTTTTTT.

This chain links TRBV4-1 with TRBJ2-7; D ambiguous. Deletions cut 0 bases from V and 3 bases from J, with 12 bases between. This CDR3 has 15 residues. Germline V gene data show CDR1 as MGHRA and CDR2 as YSYEKL. Here the CDR3 DNA reads TGCGCCAGCAGCCAAGAGGGAAGACTGTTCTACGAGCAGTACTTC. Residues: CASSQEGRLFYEQYF.

The CDR3 region is CASSQPGGSGSMNTEAFF. The CDR3 DNA reads as TGTGCCAGCAGCCAGCCTGGAGGGTCAGGATCCATGAACACTGAAGCTTTCTTT. The V and J genes are TRBV4-2 and TRBJ1-1; D remains unclear. Germline V gene sequence: CDR1 LGHNA, CDR2 YNFKEQ. The V end was cut by 3 bases, the J end by 0 bases, with 20 bases between. The CDR3 is 18 amino acids.

In this sample, this clone turned up a few times. The rearrangement links TRBV7-8 to TRBJ1-3; TRBD1 might be the D (5 bases). The CDR3 has 18 amino acids. Per the germline V gene, CDR1 is SGHVS and CDR2 is FQNEAQ. Trimming took off 3 bases at V and 0 bases at J, with 18 bases between the two ends. In DNA, the CDR3 is TGTGCCAGCAGCTTTTATTGGCACCAGGGAAGCTCTGGAAACACCATATATTTT. This codes for CASSFYWHQGSSGNTIYF.

V and J are TRBV6-5 and TRBJ1-5, with 8 bases matching TRBD1. CDR1 MNHEY and CDR2 SVGAGI come from the germline V gene. The CDR3 runs to 14 residues. The trim removed 6 bases at V and 5 bases at J, leaving 6 bases unmatched. The CDR3 reads CASRLDRGDQPQHF. CDR3 nucleotide sequence: TGTGCCAGCAGACTCGACAGGGGTGATCAGCCCCAGCATTTT.

The chain has TRBV19 and TRBJ1-2; 7 nucleotides agree with TRBD1. The germline CDR1 and CDR2 sequences are LNHDA and SQIVND (reference sequence). The CDR3 extends over 17 amino acids. Germline trimming cut 4 bases from V and 5 bases from J; bases unmatched to any gene: 16. In nucleotides, the CDR3 is TGTGCCAGTAGTACCCTCCGGGACAGCGACCTCGGGTATGGCTACACCTTC. It translates to CASSTLRDSDLGYGYTF.

The chain links TRBV4-1 to TRBJ2-1; 9 bases are a match to TRBD2. Trimming removed 0 bases from V and 4 bases from J; junction bases left unmatched: 10. Germline-derived CDR1 and CDR2 are MGHRA and YSYEKL. CDR3 length: 18 residues. The CDR3 loop is CASSQDAAGGPRYNEQFF. The CDR3 DNA sequence: TGCGCCAGCAGCCAAGATGCGGCGGGAGGGCCGAGGTACAATGAGCAGTTCTTC.

V and J are TRBV12-5 and TRBJ1-6; the D gene is possibly TRBD1 (5 bases). The CDR3 has 23 residues. The V gene's germline CDR1 is LGHNT and CDR2 FRNRAP. V shed 2 bases and J shed 4 bases, with 33 bases lying between them. The CDR3 sequence is CASGLSLRSDRGDPMGYNSPLHF. The CDR3 nucleotides are TGTGCTAGTGGTTTGTCTTTAAGATCTGACAGAGGGGATCCGATGGGTTATAATTCACCCCTCCACTTT.

This clone has just a few counts. The chain couples TRBV27 to TRBJ2-7; 9 positions match TRBD2. Trimming at V came to 5 bases and at J to 2 bases, leaving 10 bases not matched to a gene. The germline V gene has CDR1 MNHEY and CDR2 SMNVEV (reference sequence). The CDR3 is 16 amino acids. CDR3 coding DNA: TGTGCCAGCAGTACTAGATTTAGCGGGAGCCCCTACGAGCAGTACTTC. As protein: CASSTRFSGSPYEQYF.

The chain is built from TRBV27 and TRBJ1-2, with TRBD1 as a possible D gene (6 bases). This CDR3 is built from 16 residues. Germline CDR1 is MNHEY and CDR2 is SMNVEV (reference sequence). The V end was cut by 1 base, the J end by 4 bases, with 16 bases between. CDR3 nucleotide sequence: TGTGCCAGCAGTTTATACGGCAGGGGAGGTAGCTATGGCTACACCTTC. Translated, it gives CASSLYGRGGSYGYTF.

The table lists this clone with a count of one. V usage is TRBV7-9 and J usage is TRBJ2-7; 10 bases match TRBD1. This CDR3 region has 16 residues. V shed 1 base and J 5 bases; nucleotides not matched to a gene: 8. Germline CDR1 and CDR2: SEHNR and FQNEAQ (reference sequence). The chain's CDR3 is CASSLGGQGTSHEQYF. Here the CDR3 DNA reads TGTGCCAGCAGCTTAGGGGGACAGGGGACTTCCCACGAGCAGTACTTC.

The chain combines TRBV6-1 with TRBJ1-5; D is unresolved. Looked up from germline, CDR1 is MNHNS and CDR2 is SASEGT. V was clipped by 3 bases and J by 3 bases, with 15 bases between them. The CDR3 contains 16 residues. Here the CDR3 reads CASSEYPAVVNQPQHF. The CDR3 DNA sequence: TGTGCCAGCAGTGAGTACCCGGCGGTGGTCAATCAGCCCCAGCATTTT.

The genes are TRBV29-1 and TRBJ1-2; D uncertain. V was pared by 4 bases and J by 12 bases, with 15 bases between. The CDR3 spans 11 residues. Germline V lookup: CDR1 SQVTM, CDR2 ANQGSEA. The CDR3 DNA follows: TGCAGCGTTGCCGCCCCAATGGAAAACACCTTC. Translated: CSVAAPMENTF.

On this clone: One end of the junction varies from germline; a read error may be responsible. The rearrangement links TRBV6-1 to TRBJ2-1, with a weak D call TRBD2 (6 bases). This CDR3 has 11 amino acids. Germline V gene data show CDR1 as MNHNS and CDR2 as SASEGT. CDR3 region: CASSDGGPHVF. The CDR3 DNA is TGTGCCAGCAGTGACGGAGGGCCCCACGTCTTC.

The DNA of the CDR3 is TGCGCCAGCAGGGAGACTAGCGGCTCCTACGAGCAGTACTTC. Its translation: CASRETSGSYEQYF. The gene calls are TRBV10-2 and TRBJ2-7; 9 positions match TRBD2. Germline V gives CDR1 WSHSY, CDR2 SAAADI. V shed 6 bases, J shed 0 bases, and the junction held 3 bases outside the gene matches. The CDR3 length is 14 residues.

This rearrangement joins TRBV27 to TRBJ1-1, with no clear D. CDR1 is MNHEY, CDR2 SMNVEV, per germline (reference sequence). CDR3 length: 15 residues. V shed 3 bases and J shed 4 bases, with 15 bases lying between them. The CDR3 loop is CASSLSAMGGTEAFF. The CDR3 coding sequence is TGTGCCAGCAGTTTGTCAGCCATGGGTGGCACTGAAGCTTTCTTT.

This clone was recorded a few times. The rearrangement joins TRBV6-2 or TRBV6-3 to TRBJ1-1, with 7 bases identical to TRBD1. This CDR3 comprises 13 residues. The junction had 4 bases not matched to a gene; V was cut back by 5 bases and J by 4 bases. Germline CDR1 reads MNHEY; CDR2 reads SVGEGT. The CDR3 protein is CASSDRAGTEAFF. CDR3 nucleotides: TGTGCCAGCAGTGACAGGGCGGGCACTGAAGCTTTCTTT.

The rearrangement uses TRBV7-9 and TRBJ1-3; 7 nucleotides agree with TRBD1. The CDR3 has 14 amino acids. V shed 3 bases, J shed 4 bases, and the junction held 3 bases outside the gene matches. The germline CDR1 and CDR2 sequences are SEHNR and FQNEAQ (reference sequence). The CDR3: CASSLTGIGNTIYF. The CDR3 DNA is TGTGCCAGCAGCTTGACAGGGATCGGAAACACCATATATTTT.